This entry describes one TCR beta chain. This clonotype occurred many times. Its recognized antigen is unknown. Per-base qualities were not stored, and no clone one base away is much larger. The record originates from a study of response to subunit inactivated influenza vaccine (dated by TCRdb to the late 2010s). In the study overall: To follow how T cells responded to a trivalent subunit inactivated influenza vaccine, the researchers relied on deep quantitative profiling of the T cell receptor repertoire.

The junction shows trimming of 5 bases on V and 2 bases on J, and the gene matches do not reach 11 bases of it. Including the terminal cysteine and phenylalanine, the CDR3 comprises 17 residues. The read is trimmed to its CDR3 DNA, 51 bases read in frame from base 1. Reading the germline V gene (reference sequence) gives CDR1 DFQATT and CDR2 SNEGSKA. The library was made by RT-PCR. The data were produced on an Illumina HiSeq 2500. TCRdb applied fastp at Q25 and MiXCR to the public reads, then kept only in-frame beta chains. Each entry merges the rows of one CDR3 protein and shows their most common DNA and genes. Within this sample are about half a million distinct CDR3 sequences, with 7.6% of them counted one time only. Approximately 12% of the sample is in the top ten clones. General study outcomes and caveats: According to the authors, only a limited number of new T cells may be recruited by each seasonal influenza vaccination.

The chain joins TRBV20-1 to TRBJ2-3; TRBD2 matches 12 bases in the middle. This TCR was sampled from a man aged 50 to 69 who received an inactivated influenza vaccine. Donor details come from another sample of the same person, matched by shared clones. Sequencing used PBMCs from blood, obtained around 25 months after vaccination. The encoded CDR3 is CSAAGRGLAGTTDTQYF. The DNA sequence is given as TGCAGTGCTGCCGGCCGAGGACTAGCGGGGACCACAGATACGCAGTATTTT.